Presented here are 7 T cell receptor beta chains from one specimen sequenced in a study of shared clonotypes between healthy human individuals (dated by TCRdb to about 2020). Receptors were amplified or captured by the immunoSEQ multiplex PCR assay. TCRdb re-hosts the immuneACCESS table, in-frame sequences only. Its copies lack some clones; in the studies checked, an unresolved V gene accounts for under half of them, and the cause for the rest is not known. Counted in this sample were approximately 1,000,000 clones; around three quarters of them appeared once. The leading ten clones occupy under 0.6% of the sample. The sequencing sample was made of memory CD4+ T cells from PBMCs. The sample's cell subset or site, from its label and the paper: CD45RA-negative fraction. The receptor set was obtained from a man between 18 and 35 years old in good health. Some clones in this sample may be carry-over from other donors' samples.

The rearrangement joins TRBV7-2 to TRBJ2-7; 11 nucleotides agree with TRBD2. The CDR3 runs 15 residues. V lost 5 bases, J lost 4 bases, and 7 bases stayed unmatched. CDR1 and CDR2 (germline): SGHTA, FQGNSA. For the CDR3, the DNA is TGTGCCAGCAGCCTACTAGCGGGAGTGAGTTACGAGCAGTACTTC. It translates to CASSLLAGVSYEQYF.

The V and J genes are TRBV27 and TRBJ1-6; tentatively, D is TRBD1 (6 bases). V lost 5 bases and J 6 bases, leaving 14 bases between the germline ends. Per the germline V gene, CDR1 is MNHEY and CDR2 is SMNVEV (reference sequence). The CDR3 covers 15 residues. The CDR3, as DNA: TGTGCCAGCAGTACCTATCAACAGGGTAATTCACCCCTCCACTTT. Protein: CASSTYQQGNSPLHF.

This clone was observed once. The chain is built from TRBV6-5 and TRBJ2-1; D perhaps matches TRBD2 (6 bases). The CDR3 is 11 amino acids. Looked up from germline, CDR1 is MNHEY and CDR2 is SVGAGI. CDR3 residues: CASGARPEQFF. In DNA form, the CDR3 reads TGTGCTAGCGGCGCTAGGCCTGAGCAGTTCTTC.

This clone was recorded only once. The chain employs TRBV5-4 and TRBJ2-7, with D perhaps TRBD2 (6 bases). Trimming removed 3 bases from V and 4 bases from J, with 17 bases in between. Germline-derived CDR1 and CDR2 are SGHNT and YYREEE (reference sequence). The CDR3 extends over 15 amino acids. In DNA form, the CDR3 reads TGTGCCAGCAGCTCAACCCGGGGAAGCGGGTACGAGCAGTACTTC. It specifies CASSSTRGSGYEQYF.

This clone was detected a few times. This chain joins TRBV11-3 and TRBJ2-2, with D maybe TRBD2 (5 bases). The V and J ends lost 2 bases and 5 bases respectively, with 12 bases between them. This CDR3 spans 15 amino acids. Germline CDR1 is SGHNT and CDR2 is YENEEA. In DNA form, the CDR3 reads TGTGCCAGCAGCTTAAGTGGGAGTTATACCGGGGAGCTGTTTTTT. This translates into CASSLSGSYTGELFF.

This clone was detected a few times. The chain recombines TRBV5-1 with TRBJ1-1; TRBD1 matches 7 bases. The germline V gene has CDR1 SGHRS and CDR2 YFSETQ. V lost 4 bases and J lost 8; bases outside the gene matches: 8. The CDR3 loop spans 13 amino acids. This CDR3 reads CASSRVDRTEAFF. The CDR3 DNA reads as TGCGCCAGCAGCCGTGTGGACAGGACAGAAGCTTTCTTT.

V usage is TRBV27 and J usage is TRBJ2-5; possible D gene TRBD2, 5 bases. V shed 5 bases and J shed 2 bases, with 15 bases lying between them. The V gene's germline CDR1 is MNHEY and CDR2 SMNVEV (reference sequence). The CDR3 has 15 residues. This CDR3 is CASSPRAARQETQYF. DNA for the CDR3: TGTGCCAGCAGTCCGCGAGCGGCACGTCAAGAGACCCAGTACTTC.